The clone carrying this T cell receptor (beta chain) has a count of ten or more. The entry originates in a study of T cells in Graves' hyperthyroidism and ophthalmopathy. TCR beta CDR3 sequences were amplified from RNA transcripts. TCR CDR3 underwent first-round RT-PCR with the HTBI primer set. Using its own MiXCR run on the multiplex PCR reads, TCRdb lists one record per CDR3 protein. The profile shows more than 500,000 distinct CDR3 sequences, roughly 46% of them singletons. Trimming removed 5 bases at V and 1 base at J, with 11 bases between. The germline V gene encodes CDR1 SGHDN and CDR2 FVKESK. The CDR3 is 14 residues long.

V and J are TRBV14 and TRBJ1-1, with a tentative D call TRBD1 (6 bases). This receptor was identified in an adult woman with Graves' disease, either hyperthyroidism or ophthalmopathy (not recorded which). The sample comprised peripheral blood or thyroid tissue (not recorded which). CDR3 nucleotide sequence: TGTGCCAGCAGCAAGGGGGGGAGGAACACTGAAGCTTTCTTT. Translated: CASSKGGRNTEAFF.